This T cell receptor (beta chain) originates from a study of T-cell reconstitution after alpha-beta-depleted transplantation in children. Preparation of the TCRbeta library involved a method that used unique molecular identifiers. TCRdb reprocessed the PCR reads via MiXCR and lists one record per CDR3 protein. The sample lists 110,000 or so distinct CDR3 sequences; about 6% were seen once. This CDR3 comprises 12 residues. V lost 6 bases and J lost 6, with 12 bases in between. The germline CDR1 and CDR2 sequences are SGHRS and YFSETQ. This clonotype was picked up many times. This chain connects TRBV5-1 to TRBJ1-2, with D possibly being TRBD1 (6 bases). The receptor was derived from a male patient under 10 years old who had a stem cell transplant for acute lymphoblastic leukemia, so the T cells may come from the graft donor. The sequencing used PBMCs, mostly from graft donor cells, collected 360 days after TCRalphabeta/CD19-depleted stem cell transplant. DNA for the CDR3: TGCGCCAGCACAAAAGGGGGACATGGCTACACCTTC. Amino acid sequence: CASTKGGHGYTF.